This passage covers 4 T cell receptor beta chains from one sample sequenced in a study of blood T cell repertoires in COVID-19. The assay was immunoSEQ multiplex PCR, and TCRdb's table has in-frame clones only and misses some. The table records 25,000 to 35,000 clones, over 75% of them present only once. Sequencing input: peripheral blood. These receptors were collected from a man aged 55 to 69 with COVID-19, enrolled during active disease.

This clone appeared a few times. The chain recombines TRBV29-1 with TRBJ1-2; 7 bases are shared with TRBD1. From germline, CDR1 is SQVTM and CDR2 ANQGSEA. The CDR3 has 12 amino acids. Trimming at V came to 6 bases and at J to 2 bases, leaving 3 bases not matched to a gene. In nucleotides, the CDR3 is TGCAGCGTAGAGGGACAGAACTATGGCTACACCTTC. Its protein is CSVEGQNYGYTF.

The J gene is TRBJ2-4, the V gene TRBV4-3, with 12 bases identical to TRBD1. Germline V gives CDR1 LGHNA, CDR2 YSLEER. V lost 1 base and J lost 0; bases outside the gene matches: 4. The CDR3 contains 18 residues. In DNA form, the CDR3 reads TGCGCCAGCAGCCAAGGGAGGGACAGGGGGCTAGCCAAAAACATTCAGTACTTC. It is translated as CASSQGRDRGLAKNIQYF.

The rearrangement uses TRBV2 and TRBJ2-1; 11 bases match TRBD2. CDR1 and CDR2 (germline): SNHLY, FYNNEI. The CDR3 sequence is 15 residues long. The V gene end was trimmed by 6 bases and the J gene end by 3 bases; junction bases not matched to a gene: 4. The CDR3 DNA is TGTGCCAGCAGAGGGGGACTAGCGGTCTACAATGAGCAGTTCTTC. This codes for CASRGGLAVYNEQFF.

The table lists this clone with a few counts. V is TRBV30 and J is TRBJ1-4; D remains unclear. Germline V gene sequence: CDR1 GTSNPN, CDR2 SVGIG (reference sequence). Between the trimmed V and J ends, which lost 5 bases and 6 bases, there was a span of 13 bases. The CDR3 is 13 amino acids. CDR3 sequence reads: CAWGVFGHEKLFF. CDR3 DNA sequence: TGTGCCTGGGGGGTTTTTGGCCATGAAAAACTGTTTTTT.